Here is one T cell receptor beta chain with its context. Its target is not known. PCR was performed using 60 Vbeta and 13 Jbeta primers. Generated by immunoSEQ multiplex PCR, the TCRdb table keeps only in-frame clones and is missing some. The sample is made up of around 88,000 clones, and the top ten hold 5.5% of it. This specimen comes from a study of cytomegalovirus exposure and HLA in healthy donors. Broader study findings: Cytomegalovirus status, reportedly, was diagnosed with high specificity and sensitivity by the classifier. Presence/absence results assume similar sequencing depth per donor, which may not hold. Equally common other TCR beta chains were less clonally expanded than HLA-associated ones, a later analysis found.

The V gene's germline CDR1 is SGDLS and CDR2 YYNGEE. The CDR3 sequence is 15 residues long. Trimming took 0 bases from V and 0 from J, leaving 9 bases between them. The source material was PBMCs. This receptor was obtained from a girl aged 10-17 years in good health and CMV-seropositive. The genes are TRBV9 and TRBJ2-5; D uncertain. The CDR3 loop is CASSVGGRNQETQYF. The DNA for the CDR3 is TGTGCCAGCAGCGTAGGCGGCAGAAACCAAGAGACCCAGTACTTC.